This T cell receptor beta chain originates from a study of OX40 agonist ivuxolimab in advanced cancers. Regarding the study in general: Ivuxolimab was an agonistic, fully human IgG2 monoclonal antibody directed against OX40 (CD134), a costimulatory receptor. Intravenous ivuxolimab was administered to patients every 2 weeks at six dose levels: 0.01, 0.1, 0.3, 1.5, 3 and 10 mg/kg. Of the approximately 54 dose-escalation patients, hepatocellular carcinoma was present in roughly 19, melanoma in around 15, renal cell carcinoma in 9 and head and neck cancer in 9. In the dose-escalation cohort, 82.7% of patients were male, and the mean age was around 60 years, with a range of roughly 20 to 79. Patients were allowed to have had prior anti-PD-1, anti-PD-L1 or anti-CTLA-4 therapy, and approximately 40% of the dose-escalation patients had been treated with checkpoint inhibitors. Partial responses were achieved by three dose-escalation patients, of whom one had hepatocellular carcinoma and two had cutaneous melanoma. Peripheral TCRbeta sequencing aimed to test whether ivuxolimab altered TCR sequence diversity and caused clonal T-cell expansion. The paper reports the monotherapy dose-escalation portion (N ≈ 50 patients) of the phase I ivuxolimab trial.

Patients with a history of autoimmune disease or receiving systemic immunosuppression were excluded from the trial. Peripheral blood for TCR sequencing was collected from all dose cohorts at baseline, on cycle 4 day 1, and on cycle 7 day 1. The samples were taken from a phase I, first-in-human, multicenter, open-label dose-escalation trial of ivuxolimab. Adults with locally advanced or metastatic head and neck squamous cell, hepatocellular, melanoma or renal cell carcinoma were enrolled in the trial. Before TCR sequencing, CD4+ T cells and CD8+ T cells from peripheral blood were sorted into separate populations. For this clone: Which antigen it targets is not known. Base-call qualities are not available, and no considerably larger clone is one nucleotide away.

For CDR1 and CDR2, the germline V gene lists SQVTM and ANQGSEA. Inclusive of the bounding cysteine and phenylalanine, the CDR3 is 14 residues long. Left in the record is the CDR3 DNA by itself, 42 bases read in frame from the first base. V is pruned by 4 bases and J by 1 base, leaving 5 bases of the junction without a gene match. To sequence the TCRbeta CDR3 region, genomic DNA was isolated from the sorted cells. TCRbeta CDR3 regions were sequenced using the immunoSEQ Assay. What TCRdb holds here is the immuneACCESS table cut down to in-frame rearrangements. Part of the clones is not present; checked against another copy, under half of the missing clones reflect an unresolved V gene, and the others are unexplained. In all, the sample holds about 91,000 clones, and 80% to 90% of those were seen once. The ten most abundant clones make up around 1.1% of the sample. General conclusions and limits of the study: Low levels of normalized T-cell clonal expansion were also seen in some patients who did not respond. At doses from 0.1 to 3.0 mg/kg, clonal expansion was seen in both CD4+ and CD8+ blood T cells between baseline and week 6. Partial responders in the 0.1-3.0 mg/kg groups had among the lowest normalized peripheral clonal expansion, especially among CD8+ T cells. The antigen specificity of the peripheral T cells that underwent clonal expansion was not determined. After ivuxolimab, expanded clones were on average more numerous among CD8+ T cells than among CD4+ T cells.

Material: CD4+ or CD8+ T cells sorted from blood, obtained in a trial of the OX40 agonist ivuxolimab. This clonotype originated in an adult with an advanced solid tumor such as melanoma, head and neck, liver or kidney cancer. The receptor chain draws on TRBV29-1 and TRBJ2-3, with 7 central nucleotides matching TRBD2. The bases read TGCAGCGTTGGTGCAGGGAGGGGCACAGATACGCAGTATTTT. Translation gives CSVGAGRGTDTQYF.